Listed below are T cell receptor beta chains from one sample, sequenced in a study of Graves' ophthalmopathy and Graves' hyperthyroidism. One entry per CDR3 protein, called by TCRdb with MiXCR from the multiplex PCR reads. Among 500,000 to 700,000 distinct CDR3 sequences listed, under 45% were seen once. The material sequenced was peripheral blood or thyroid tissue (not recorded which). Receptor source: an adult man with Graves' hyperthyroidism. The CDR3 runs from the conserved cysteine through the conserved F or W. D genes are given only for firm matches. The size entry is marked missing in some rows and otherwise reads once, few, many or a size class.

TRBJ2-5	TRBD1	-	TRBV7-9	TGTGCCAGCAGGGATACTAGGGGGCGCGATGAGCAGTACTTC	CASRDTRGRDEQYF
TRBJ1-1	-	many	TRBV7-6	TGTGCCAGCAGCCCGGGCGGGGGCGGTTTGAACACTGAAGCTTTCTTT	CASSPGGGGLNTEAFF
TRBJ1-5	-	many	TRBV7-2	TGTGCCAGCAGCTTGGAGGGTTATAGCAATCAGCCCCAGCATTTT	CASSLEGYSNQPQHF
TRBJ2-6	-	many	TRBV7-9	TGTGCCAGCAATCAGGGCACCGAGGCCAACGTCCTGACTTTC	CASNQGTEANVLTF
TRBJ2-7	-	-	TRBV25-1	TGTGCCACGGACGTACGGGACATCTCCTACGAGCAGTACTTC	CATDVRDISYEQYF
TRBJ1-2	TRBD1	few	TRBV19	TGTGCCAGTAGTATGAAACTCGGGACAGGCCTCTATGGCTACACCTTC	CASSMKLGTGLYGYTF
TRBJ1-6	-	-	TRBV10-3	TGTGCCAGCAGCGAGGGGGGAGCGGCTTCACCCCTCCACTTT	CASSEGGAASPLHF
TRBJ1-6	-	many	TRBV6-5	TGTGCCAGCAGTTACGGCACCCGGAGACCCCTCCACTTT	CASSYGTRRPLHF
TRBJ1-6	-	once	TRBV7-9	TGTGCCAGCAGCTTAGTTGAGGGGCGGGAGGGCTTTGATTCACCCCTCCACTTT	CASSLVEGREGFDSPLHF
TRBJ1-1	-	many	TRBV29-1	TGCAGCGCCGAGGGGGACGACACTGAAGCTTTCTTT	CSAEGDDTEAFF
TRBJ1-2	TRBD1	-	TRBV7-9	TGTGCCAGCAGCTTAGCGACAGGGAATGGCTACACCTTC	CASSLATGNGYTF
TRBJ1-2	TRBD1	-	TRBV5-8	TGTGCCAGCAGCCCGGGCGGACAGGGGGCGGACTATGGCTACACCTTC	CASSPGGQGADYGYTF
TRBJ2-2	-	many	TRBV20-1	TGCAGTGCTAGTTTAGAAACGTACACCGGGGAGCTGTTTTTT	CSASLETYTGELFF
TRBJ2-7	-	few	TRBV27	TGTGCCAGCAGTTTATCGTTTCGGGGGCGGAATAACTACGAGCAGTACTTC	CASSLSFRGRNNYEQYF
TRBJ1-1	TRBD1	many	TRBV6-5	TGTGCCAGCAAATTACAGGGGAGTTACACTGAAGCTTTCTTT	CASKLQGSYTEAFF
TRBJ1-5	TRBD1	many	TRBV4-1	TGCGCCAGCAGGGAAAGGCAGGACAGGAGGAATCAGCCCCAGCATTTT	CASRERQDRRNQPQHF
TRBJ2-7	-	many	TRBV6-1	TGTGCCAGCAGTGGACTAGCCTACGAGCAGTACTTC	CASSGLAYEQYF
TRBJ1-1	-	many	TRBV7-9	TGTGCCAGCAGCCTGGGCGTCACTGAAGCTTTCTTT	CASSLGVTEAFF
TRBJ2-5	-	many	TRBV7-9	TGTGCCAGCAGCTTAACAGTGAGTCAAGAGACCCAGTACTTC	CASSLTVSQETQYF
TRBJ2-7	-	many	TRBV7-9	TGTGCCAGCAGCTTCTTCGGGTCAGACGGGACCTGGGCCTACGAGCAGTACTTC	CASSFFGSDGTWAYEQYF
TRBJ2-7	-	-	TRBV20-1	TGCAGTGCTAGCATCCCCTCCTACAATGAGCAGTACTTC	CSASIPSYNEQYF
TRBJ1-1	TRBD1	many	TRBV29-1	TGCAGCGTTGATCAACAGGGGCTGAACACTGAAGCTTTCTTT	CSVDQQGLNTEAFF
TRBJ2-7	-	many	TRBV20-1	TGCAGTGCTAGAGAAGGGCAGGGGAGGGCCAGCGAGCAGTACTTC	CSAREGQGRASEQYF
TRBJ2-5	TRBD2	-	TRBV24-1	TGTGCCACCAGTGAAGCGGGAGGGGAGACCCAGTACTTC	CATSEAGGETQYF
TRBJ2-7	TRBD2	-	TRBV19	TGTGCCAGTGGTCGCCGGACTAGCGGGTCGTTATCCTACGAGCAGTACTTC	CASGRRTSGSLSYEQYF
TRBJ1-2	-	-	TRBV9	TGTGCCAGCAGCACAGAGACAGGAAGCTATGGCTACACCTTC	CASSTETGSYGYTF
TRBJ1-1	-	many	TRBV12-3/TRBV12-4	TGTGCCAGCAGTAAGGAGTATTGGAGCGCTTTCTTT	CASSKEYWSAFF
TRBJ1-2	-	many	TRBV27	TGTGCCAGCAGCCGCGAGCGGGGAGCGGGAGGCTACACCTTC	CASSRERGAGGYTF
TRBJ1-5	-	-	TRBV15	TGTGCCACCAGGGGTTATGGGGATCAGCCCCAGCATTTT	CATRGYGDQPQHF
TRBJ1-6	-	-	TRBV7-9	TGTGCCAGCAGCGCTGGATCGGCAGGGACATCACCCCTCCACTTT	CASSAGSAGTSPLHF
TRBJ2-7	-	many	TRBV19	TGTGCCAGTAGTATCCCGGGCCCATACGAGCAGTACTTC	CASSIPGPYEQYF
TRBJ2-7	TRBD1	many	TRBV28	TGTGCCAGCAGTGCGACAGGGTGGCCAATGGAACAGTACTTC	CASSATGWPMEQYF
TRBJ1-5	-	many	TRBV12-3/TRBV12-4	TGTGCCAGCAGCCGGAGAGGGGGTCGTAATCAGCCCCAGCATTTT	CASSRRGGRNQPQHF
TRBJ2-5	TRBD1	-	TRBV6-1	TGTGCCAGCACACGGGACAGGGAGTCTCAAGAGACCCAGTACTTC	CASTRDRESQETQYF